This T cell receptor beta chain originates from a study of identical twins. After template switching added a universal primer site, the resulting cDNA carried unique molecular identifiers. TCRdb recomputed calls from the 5' RACE reads with MiXCR, one row per CDR3 protein. The sample has some 500,000 distinct CDR3 sequences; 20% to 25% are singletons. A word on this clonotype: Its antigen is unidentified.

Looked up from germline, CDR1 is SGHKS and CDR2 is YYEKEE (reference sequence). The CDR3 is 15 residues long. With 2 bases removed from V and 10 bases from J, the gap between germline ends came to 19 bases. The study's findings and limits: Researchers reported excess low generation probability among twin-shared out-of-frame alpha sequences.

This sample also appeared in a second study, on T cells expressing NK-cell markers. As that report states: In a group of about 6 donors, dominant NKG2C+ clonotypes represented roughly 1.0-8% of CD8+ T cells.

The sequence came from a woman aged 18-35 years in good health. The V gene is TRBV5-5, the J gene TRBJ1-5; possible D gene TRBD1, 6 bases. Sequencing was carried out using CD4+ T cells sorted from blood. This CDR3 reads CASSLYQGPNPPQHF. The CDR3 nucleotides read TGTGCCAGCAGCTTATACCAGGGGCCGAATCCACCCCAGCATTTT.